A selection of T cell receptor beta chains follows, all from one sample in a study of cytomegalovirus exposure and HLA in healthy donors. Profiling relied on immunoSEQ multiplex PCR, and the TCRdb table lists in-frame clones only, not all of them. Of 100,000 to 150,000 clones listed, about 90% were seen once; the top ten hold about 3.5%. The sequenced sample was PBMCs. Receptors were obtained from a man younger than 45 in good health and CMV-seronegative. Both conserved end residues are part of each CDR3. D genes are given only for firm matches. Clone size is not always given. Where it is, it says once, few, many or a class for expanded clones.

j_gene: TRBJ2-7; d_gene: -; abundance: few; v_gene: TRBV19; CDR3aa: CASRGRASYEQYF; CDR3nt: TGTGCCAGTAGGGGCAGGGCCTCCTACGAGCAGTACTTC
j_gene: TRBJ1-1; d_gene: -; abundance: -; v_gene: TRBV19; CDR3aa: CASSMAGPTEAFF; CDR3nt: TGTGCCAGTAGTATGGCGGGGCCCACTGAAGCTTTCTTT
j_gene: TRBJ2-3; d_gene: -; abundance: -; v_gene: TRBV7-9; CDR3aa: CASSLDGGTQYF; CDR3nt: TGTGCCAGCAGCTTGGACGGGGGTACGCAGTATTTT
j_gene: TRBJ2-7; d_gene: -; abundance: few; v_gene: TRBV7-9; CDR3aa: CASSPLNREQYF; CDR3nt: TGTGCCAGCAGCCCCCTAAACCGGGAGCAGTACTTC
j_gene: TRBJ1-2; d_gene: -; abundance: once; v_gene: TRBV28; CDR3aa: CASSDGGGGYTF; CDR3nt: TGTGCCAGCAGCGACGGAGGAGGGGGCTACACCTTC
j_gene: TRBJ1-5; d_gene: -; abundance: -; v_gene: TRBV10-3; CDR3aa: CAISTSQGYQPQHF; CDR3nt: TGTGCCATCAGTACCTCTCAGGGGTATCAGCCCCAGCATTTT
j_gene: TRBJ1-6; d_gene: TRBD1; abundance: -; v_gene: TRBV5-4; CDR3aa: CASSLAGQGETPLHF; CDR3nt: TGTGCCAGCAGCTTGGCGGGACAGGGGGAAACACCCCTCCACTTT
j_gene: TRBJ1-6; d_gene: TRBD1; abundance: -; v_gene: TRBV9; CDR3aa: CASSVGSGQDNSPLHF; CDR3nt: TGTGCCAGCAGCGTAGGGTCGGGACAGGATAATTCACCCCTCCACTTT
j_gene: TRBJ1-5; d_gene: -; abundance: -; v_gene: TRBV28; CDR3aa: CASSSGESNQPQHF; CDR3nt: TGTGCCAGCAGTTCAGGGGAGAGCAATCAGCCCCAGCATTTT
j_gene: TRBJ1-3; d_gene: -; abundance: -; v_gene: TRBV19; CDR3aa: CASSDRQRTSGNTIYF; CDR3nt: TGTGCCAGTAGTGACAGACAGCGTACGTCTGGAAACACCATATATTTT
j_gene: TRBJ1-1; d_gene: -; abundance: -; v_gene: TRBV18; CDR3aa: CASSPPNNMNTEAFF; CDR3nt: TGTGCCAGCTCACCACCTAATAACATGAACACTGAAGCTTTCTTT
j_gene: TRBJ1-1; d_gene: TRBD1; abundance: -; v_gene: TRBV6-6; CDR3aa: CASRSDRAPEAFF; CDR3nt: TGTGCCAGCAGATCCGACAGGGCTCCTGAAGCTTTCTTT
j_gene: TRBJ1-5; d_gene: TRBD1; abundance: -; v_gene: TRBV5-6; CDR3aa: CASSLGQTGADQPQHF; CDR3nt: TGTGCCAGCAGCTTGGGACAGACAGGGGCGGATCAGCCCCAGCATTTT
j_gene: TRBJ1-5; d_gene: TRBD1; abundance: -; v_gene: TRBV6-6; CDR3aa: CASSYHRGHNQPQHF; CDR3nt: TGTGCCAGCAGTTATCACAGGGGGCATAATCAGCCCCAGCATTTT
j_gene: TRBJ1-1; d_gene: -; abundance: -; v_gene: TRBV5-6; CDR3aa: CASSLPGVGTEAFF; CDR3nt: TGTGCCAGCAGCTTGCCCGGGGTTGGCACTGAAGCTTTCTTT
j_gene: TRBJ2-2; d_gene: TRBD1; abundance: -; v_gene: TRBV7-9; CDR3aa: CASSPRDSVNTGELFF; CDR3nt: TGTGCCAGCAGCCCCCGGGACAGCGTTAACACCGGGGAGCTGTTTTTT
j_gene: TRBJ1-2; d_gene: -; abundance: -; v_gene: TRBV5-1; CDR3aa: CASSLEGDLYGYTF; CDR3nt: TGCGCCAGCAGCTTGGAGGGGGACCTCTATGGCTACACCTTC